These T cell receptor beta chains were read from a single sample in a study of early T cells in non-severe SARS-CoV-2 infection. TCRdb re-called the 5' RACE reads through MiXCR, storing one row per CDR3 protein. The top ten hold approximately 9.1% of the sample, which has tens of thousands of distinct CDR3 sequences, over 3.5% seen once. What was sequenced was whole blood. These receptors all come from an adult who was a healthcare worker with PCR-confirmed SARS-CoV-2 infection or an uninfected control (not recorded which). CDR3s include the opening cysteine and the closing phenylalanine or tryptophan. Fields, in order: CDR3 protein, CDR3 DNA, D gene, J gene, V gene, clone size. A D gene is named only where the DNA matches it firmly. The size of a clone is reported for some rows only, either as once, few or many, or as a class for expanded clones.

CSARDPRGDYGYTF | TGCAGTGCTAGAGACCCAAGGGGGGACTATGGCTACACCTTC | NA | TRBJ1-2 | TRBV20-1 | few
CASGPYEQFF | TGTGCCAGCGGCCCTTATGAGCAGTTCTTC | NA | TRBJ2-1 | TRBV12-3/TRBV12-4 | many
CASSLNPAASFEGTQYF | TGTGCCAGCAGTTTAAATCCGGCGGCTAGCTTCGAGGGGACCCAGTACTTC | NA | TRBJ2-5 | TRBV12-3/TRBV12-4 | many
CASSPTGGTYNEQFF | TGTGCCAGTAGTCCTACAGGGGGCACCTACAATGAGCAGTTCTTC | TRBD1 | TRBJ2-1 | TRBV19 | many
CASSRLTGNTEAFF | TGTGCCAGCAGCCGCCTAACAGGGAACACTGAAGCTTTCTTT | NA | TRBJ1-1 | TRBV14 | many
CASSFTGFPYF | TGTGCCAGCAGTTTTACAGGGTTCCCGTACTTC | NA | TRBJ2-5 | TRBV12-3/TRBV12-4 | many
CASSGTGNTGELFF | TGCGCCAGCAGTGGCACAGGGAACACCGGGGAGCTGTTTTTT | NA | TRBJ2-2 | TRBV5-1 | many
CSARRSSYEQYF | TGCAGTGCTAGGCGGTCCTCCTACGAGCAGTACTTC | NA | TRBJ2-7 | TRBV20-1 | many
CASSYTSGYNEQFF | TGTGCCAGCAGTTATACTTCAGGGTACAATGAGCAGTTCTTC | NA | TRBJ2-1 | TRBV6-2/TRBV6-3 | many
CASSLRDRGYGYTF | TGTGCCAGCAGCTTGAGGGACAGGGGCTATGGCTACACCTTC | TRBD1 | TRBJ1-2 | TRBV5-4 | many
CAISESRDTQYF | TGTGCCATCAGTGAGTCGAGAGATACGCAGTATTTT | NA | TRBJ2-3 | TRBV10-3 | many
CASSLEGDGTDTQYF | TGCGCCAGCAGCTTGGAGGGGGATGGCACAGATACGCAGTATTTT | NA | TRBJ2-3 | TRBV5-1 | few
CASSLAMNTEAFF | TGTGCCAGCAGCTTGGCCATGAACACTGAAGCTTTCTTT | NA | TRBJ1-1 | TRBV7-9 | few
CASRKGSGYTF | TGTGCCAGCAGGAAGGGTTCTGGCTACACCTTC | NA | TRBJ1-2 | TRBV12-3/TRBV12-4 | many
CASSERLVAPTGGQYF | TGTGCCAGCAGCGAAAGACTAGTGGCACCGACCGGGGGGCAGTATTTT | NA | TRBJ2-3 | TRBV12-3/TRBV12-4 | many
CAGTSRVVGDEQYF | TGTGCCGGCACTTCGAGGGTCGTTGGGGACGAGCAGTACTTC | NA | TRBJ2-7 | TRBV28 | NA
CASTADGRTEETQYF | TGTGCCAGCACGGCGGACGGGAGGACAGAGGAGACCCAGTACTTC | NA | TRBJ2-5 | TRBV4-2 | many
CASSPPAGLPNTDTQYF | TGTGCCAGCTCACCACCGGCCGGGTTGCCCAACACAGATACGCAGTATTTT | NA | TRBJ2-3 | TRBV18 | many
CASSLWDRGAPGYTF | TGTGCCAGCAGCTTATGGGACAGGGGGGCGCCTGGCTACACCTTC | TRBD1 | TRBJ1-2 | TRBV7-9 | many
CSVGRGEGEQFF | TGCAGCGTTGGCAGGGGGGAAGGTGAGCAGTTCTTC | NA | TRBJ2-1 | TRBV29-1 | many
CASSYVRNTEVFF | TGTGCCAGCAGTTACGTACGGAACACTGAAGTTTTCTTT | NA | TRBJ1-1 | TRBV6-2/TRBV6-3 | few
CASSQELADQETQYF | TGTGCCAGCAGCCAAGAACTAGCGGACCAAGAGACCCAGTACTTC | TRBD2 | TRBJ2-5 | TRBV14 | many
CASSLRTGGFRVDNSPLHF | TGTGCCAGCAGCTTAAGGACAGGGGGATTTCGGGTCGATAATTCACCCCTCCACTTT | TRBD1 | TRBJ1-6 | TRBV7-2 | many
CASSLANEQFF | TGTGCCAGCAGCTTGGCAAATGAGCAGTTCTTC | NA | TRBJ2-1 | TRBV5-8 | many
CASSFGQVLAKNIQYF | TGTGCCAGCAGCTTTGGACAGGTTCTAGCCAAAAACATTCAGTACTTC | TRBD1 | TRBJ2-4 | TRBV7-9 | many
CATRAKGYNEQFF | TGTGCCACCCGGGCTAAGGGATACAATGAGCAGTTCTTC | NA | TRBJ2-1 | TRBV19 | many
CASSLGQWMNTEAFF | TGTGCCAGCAGCTTAGGACAGTGGATGAACACTGAAGCTTTCTTT | NA | TRBJ1-1 | TRBV11-2 | many
CSARDSGQGSNQPQHF | TGCAGTGCTAGAGATTCGGGACAGGGAAGCAATCAGCCCCAGCATTTT | TRBD1 | TRBJ1-5 | TRBV20-1 | many
CASSYSPGEGNEQFF | TGTGCCAGCAGTTACTCGCCGGGAGAGGGCAATGAGCAGTTCTTC | NA | TRBJ2-1 | TRBV6-2/TRBV6-3 | many
CASSGNVADTQYF | TGTGCCTCGAGCGGGAACGTGGCAGATACGCAGTATTTT | TRBD2 | TRBJ2-3 | TRBV7-2 | many
CAISESLGTVNAGSKNIQYF | TGTGCCATCAGTGAGTCCTTGGGGACAGTGAATGCGGGGTCCAAAAACATTCAGTACTTC | NA | TRBJ2-4 | TRBV10-3 | many
CASSQDLLREDDEQFF | TGTGCCAGCAGCCAAGATCTCCTAAGGGAAGACGATGAGCAGTTCTTC | NA | TRBJ2-1 | TRBV4-2 | few
CSARGPETGNIQYF | TGCAGTGCTAGAGGACCTGAGACAGGAAACATTCAGTACTTC | NA | TRBJ2-4 | TRBV20-1 | many